This entry lists 14 T cell receptor beta chains sequenced from one sample in a study of cytomegalovirus exposure and HLA in healthy donors. The protocol was immunoSEQ multiplex PCR, while the TCRdb copy is restricted to in-frame clones and leaves out a portion. Altogether 200,000 to 250,000 clones are present, roughly 80% being singletons, with the ten largest covering roughly 5.5%. Sample: PBMCs. These receptors came from a woman aged 18-35 years in good health and CMV-seronegative.

This clone was counted only a few times. This sequence joins TRBV27 and TRBJ2-7; D gene unclear. Trimming removed 2 bases from V and 0 bases from J, with 5 bases in between. In germline, CDR1 is MNHEY, CDR2 SMNVEV (reference sequence). CDR3 size: 13 residues. The CDR3 here is CASSLGDSYEQYF. The CDR3 region has the DNA TGTGCCAGCAGTTTAGGGGACTCCTACGAGCAGTACTTC.

The CDR3, as DNA: TGTGCCAGCAGTAAGACAGGGGTGCTCGAAAAACTGTTTTTT. Translation gives CASSKTGVLEKLFF. The chain uses TRBV6-5 and TRBJ1-4, with 8 positions matching TRBD1. The germline gives CDR1 MNHEY, CDR2 SVGAGI. The junction had 7 bases not matched to a gene; V was cut back by 5 bases and J by 8 bases. This CDR3 comprises 14 residues.

The chain carries TRBV28 and TRBJ2-5; possibly TRBD1 for D (7 bases). V lost 7 bases and J lost 6, with 18 bases in between. This CDR3 is 14 amino acids long. Per the germline V gene, CDR1 is MDHEN and CDR2 is SYDVKM. Written as DNA, the CDR3 is TGTGCCAGCACCCCGCAGGGGGGTGGGAAGACCCAGTACTTC. It codes for CASTPQGGGKTQYF.

This chain joins TRBV11-2 and TRBJ2-3; D uncertain. With 1 base removed from V and 7 bases from J, the gap between germline ends came to 15 bases. The CDR3 runs 15 residues. The V gene's germline CDR1 is SGHAT and CDR2 FQNNGV. CDR3 loop: CASSLGLATAHTQYF. CDR3 DNA sequence: TGTGCCAGCAGCTTAGGTTTAGCCACGGCGCATACGCAGTATTTT.

This chain links TRBV9 with TRBJ2-7; perhaps TRBD1 as D (6 bases). CDR1 and CDR2 from the germline V gene are SGDLS and YYNGEE. The V end was cut by 0 bases, the J end by 0 bases, with 16 bases between. The CDR3 has 17 residues. CDR3 DNA sequence: TGTGCCAGCAGCGTAGGCAGGGGAGCCTTTACCTCCTACGAGCAGTACTTC. This codes for CASSVGRGAFTSYEQYF.

This chain joins TRBV30 and TRBJ2-3; TRBD2 agrees at 11 bases. CDR3 length: 15 amino acids. Germline lookup yields CDR1 GTSNPN and CDR2 SVGIG (reference sequence). Losses at the gene ends were 3 bases for V and 2 bases for J; bases not matched to a gene: 4. CDR3 in amino acids: CAWRGLAGPTDTQYF. In DNA, the CDR3 is TGTGCCTGGAGAGGACTAGCGGGTCCCACAGATACGCAGTATTTT.

CDR3 in DNA: TGTGCCAGCAGTTGGCGGGGGCTCTCCTACAATGAGCAGTTCTTC. Amino acids: CASSWRGLSYNEQFF. The V gene is TRBV6-5, the J gene TRBJ2-1; tentative D call: TRBD2 (7 bases). Trimming took off 4 bases at V and 0 bases at J, with 10 bases between the two ends. Germline CDR1 MNHEY, CDR2 SVGAGI. The CDR3 extends over 15 amino acids.

The chain has TRBV29-1 and TRBJ1-3; no clear D gene. The germline V gene has CDR1 SQVTM and CDR2 ANQGSEA. The CDR3 is made up of 14 amino acids. V lost 2 bases, J lost 0 bases, and 8 bases lay in between. CDR3 sequence reads: CSVEWQSSGNTIYF. The CDR3 DNA sequence: TGCAGCGTTGAATGGCAATCCTCTGGAAACACCATATATTTT.

The chain couples TRBV4-1 to TRBJ2-1; D uncertain. This CDR3 is built from 14 residues. The germline V gene encodes CDR1 MGHRA and CDR2 YSYEKL. Trimming removed 0 bases at V and 5 bases at J, with 8 bases between. The CDR3 DNA reads as TGCGCCAGCAGCCAAGATCGACCAAACAATGAGCAGTTCTTC. Its translation is CASSQDRPNNEQFF.

This chain links TRBV7-3 with TRBJ1-2; D gene ambiguous. V lost 5 bases to trimming and J lost 6 bases, with 13 bases between them. CDR1 is SGHTA, CDR2 FQGTGA, per germline. The CDR3 loop spans 13 amino acids. The DNA for the CDR3 is TGTGCCAGCAGCCCTGGGCGGGGAGATGGCTACACCTTC. It encodes CASSPGRGDGYTF.

This chain links TRBV29-1 with TRBJ1-1; TRBD1 matches at 11 bases. The V gene's germline CDR1 is SQVTM and CDR2 ANQGSEA. V lost 7 bases, J lost 6 bases, and 13 bases stayed unmatched. There are 15 residues in the CDR3. The CDR3 DNA follows: TGCAGCGCCGTAGGGACAGGGGGGAAGTTAGCTGAAGCTTTCTTT. It specifies CSAVGTGGKLAEAFF.

V gene TRBV19 combines with J gene TRBJ1-3, with unresolved D. Trimming stripped 7 bases from V and 1 base from J, with 8 bases between. Germline V gives CDR1 LNHDA, CDR2 SQIVND (reference sequence). CDR3 length: 13 amino acids. Written as DNA, the CDR3 is TGTGCCAGTATTTCCTCATCTGGAAACACCATATATTTT. This codes for CASISSSGNTIYF.

The chain carries TRBV5-1 and TRBJ2-5; a possible D gene is TRBD2 (6 bases). Trimming removed 7 bases from V and 5 bases from J, with 15 bases in between. Germline CDR1 and CDR2: SGHRS and YFSETQ. This CDR3 contains 13 residues. The CDR3 DNA is TGCGCCAGCGCATCGGGAGTAGTGGAGACCCAGTACTTC. Its protein product is CASASGVVETQYF.

Only one count was recorded for this clone. In DNA form, the CDR3 reads TGTGCCAGCAGCCTCGCGGTCGGGGAGAGGGCCTGGGAGACCCAGTACTTC. Protein: CASSLAVGERAWETQYF. V usage is TRBV7-7 and J usage is TRBJ2-5; possibly TRBD2 for D (5 bases). The CDR3 has 17 residues. CDR1 and CDR2 from the germline V gene are SSHAT and FNYEAQ (reference sequence). V was clipped by 5 bases and J by 5 bases, with 24 bases between them. The whole variable domain, filled in from reference TRBV7-7 and TRBJ2-5, reads GAGVSQSPRYKVTKRGQDVTLRCDPISSHATLYWYQQALGQGPEFLTYFNYEAQPDKSGLPSDRFSAERPEGSISTLTIQRTEQRDSAMYRCASSLAVGERAWETQYFGPGTRLLVL.